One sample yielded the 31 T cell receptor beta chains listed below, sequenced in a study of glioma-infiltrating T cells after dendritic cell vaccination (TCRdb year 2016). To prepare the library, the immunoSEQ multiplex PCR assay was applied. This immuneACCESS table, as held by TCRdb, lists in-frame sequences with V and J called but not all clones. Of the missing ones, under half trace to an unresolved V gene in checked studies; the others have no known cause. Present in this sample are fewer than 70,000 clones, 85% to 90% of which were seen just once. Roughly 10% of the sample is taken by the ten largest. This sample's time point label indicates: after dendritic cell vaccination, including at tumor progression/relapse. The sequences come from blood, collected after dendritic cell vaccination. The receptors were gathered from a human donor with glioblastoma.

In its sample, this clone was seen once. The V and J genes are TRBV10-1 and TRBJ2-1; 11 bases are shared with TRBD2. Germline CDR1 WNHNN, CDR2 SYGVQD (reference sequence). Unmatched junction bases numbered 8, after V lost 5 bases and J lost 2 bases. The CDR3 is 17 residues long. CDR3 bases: TGCGCCAGCAGTCTAGCGGGGGGCCCGGGGCCCTACAATGAGCAGTTCTTC. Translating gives CASSLAGGPGPYNEQFF.

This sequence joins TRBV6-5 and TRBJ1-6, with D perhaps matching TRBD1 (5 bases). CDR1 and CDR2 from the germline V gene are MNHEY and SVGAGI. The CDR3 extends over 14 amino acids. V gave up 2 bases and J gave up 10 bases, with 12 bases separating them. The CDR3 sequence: CASSYRQGRSPLHF. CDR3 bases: TGTGCCAGCAGTTACCGGCAGGGCCGCTCACCCCTCCACTTT.

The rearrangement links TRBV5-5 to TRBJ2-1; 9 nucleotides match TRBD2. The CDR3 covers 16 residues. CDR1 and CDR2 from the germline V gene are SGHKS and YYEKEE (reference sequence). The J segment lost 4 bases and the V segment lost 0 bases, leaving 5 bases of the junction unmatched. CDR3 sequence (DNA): TGTGCCAGCAGCTTGGCCGGGACTAGCACTTACAATGAGCAGTTCTTC. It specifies CASSLAGTSTYNEQFF.

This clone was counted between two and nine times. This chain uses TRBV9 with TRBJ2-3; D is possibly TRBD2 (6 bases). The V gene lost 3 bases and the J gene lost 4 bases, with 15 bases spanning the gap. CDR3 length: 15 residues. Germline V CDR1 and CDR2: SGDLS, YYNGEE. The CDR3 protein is CASSGRGVTSDTQYF. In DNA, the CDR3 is TGTGCCAGCAGCGGGCGGGGTGTTACATCAGATACGCAGTATTTT. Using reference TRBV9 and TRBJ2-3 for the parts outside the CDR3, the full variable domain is DSGVTQTPKHLITATGQRVTLRCSPRSGDLSVYWYQQSLDQGLQFLIQYYNGEERAKGNILERFSAQQFPDLHSELNLSSLELGDSALYFCASSGRGVTSDTQYFGPGTRLTVL.

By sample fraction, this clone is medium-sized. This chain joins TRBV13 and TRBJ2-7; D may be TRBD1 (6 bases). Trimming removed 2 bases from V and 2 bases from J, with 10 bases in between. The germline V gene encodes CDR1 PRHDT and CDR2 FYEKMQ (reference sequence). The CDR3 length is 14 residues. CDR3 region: CASSLFGGPYEQYF. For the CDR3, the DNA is TGTGCCAGCAGCTTATTTGGGGGCCCCTACGAGCAGTACTTC.

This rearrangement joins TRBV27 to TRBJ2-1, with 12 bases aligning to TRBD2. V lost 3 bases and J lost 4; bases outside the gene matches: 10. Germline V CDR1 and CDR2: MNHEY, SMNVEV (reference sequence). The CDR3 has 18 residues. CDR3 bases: TGTGCCAGCAGTTTGTTGTCGGCTAGCGGGGGGGTATACAATGAGCAGTTCTTC. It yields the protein CASSLLSASGGVYNEQFF.

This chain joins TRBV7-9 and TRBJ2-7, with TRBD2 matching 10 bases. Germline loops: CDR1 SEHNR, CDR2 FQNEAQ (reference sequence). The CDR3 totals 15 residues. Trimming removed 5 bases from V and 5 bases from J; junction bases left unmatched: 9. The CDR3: CASSRGTSGVDEQYF. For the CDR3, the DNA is TGTGCCAGCAGCCGAGGAACTAGCGGGGTCGACGAGCAGTACTTC.

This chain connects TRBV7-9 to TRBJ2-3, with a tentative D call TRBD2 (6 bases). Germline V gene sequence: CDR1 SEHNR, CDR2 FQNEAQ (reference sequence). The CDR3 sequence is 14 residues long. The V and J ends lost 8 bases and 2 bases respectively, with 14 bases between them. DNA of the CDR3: TGTGCCAGCCCCGGCTCTAGCGACACAGATACGCAGTATTTT. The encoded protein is CASPGSSDTDTQYF.

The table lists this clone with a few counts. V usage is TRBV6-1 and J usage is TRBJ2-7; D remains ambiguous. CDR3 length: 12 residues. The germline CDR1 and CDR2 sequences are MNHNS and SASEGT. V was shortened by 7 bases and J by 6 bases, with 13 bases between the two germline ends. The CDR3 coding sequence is TGTGCCAGCACAGGTAAAGCCGCCGAGCAGTACTTC. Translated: CASTGKAAEQYF.

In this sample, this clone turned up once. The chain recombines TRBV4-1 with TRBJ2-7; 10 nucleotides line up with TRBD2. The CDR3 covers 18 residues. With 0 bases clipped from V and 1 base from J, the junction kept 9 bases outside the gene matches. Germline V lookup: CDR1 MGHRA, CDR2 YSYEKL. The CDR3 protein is CASSQEVGWTSGSYEQYF. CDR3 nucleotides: TGCGCCAGCAGCCAAGAAGTGGGTTGGACTAGCGGTTCCTACGAGCAGTACTTC.

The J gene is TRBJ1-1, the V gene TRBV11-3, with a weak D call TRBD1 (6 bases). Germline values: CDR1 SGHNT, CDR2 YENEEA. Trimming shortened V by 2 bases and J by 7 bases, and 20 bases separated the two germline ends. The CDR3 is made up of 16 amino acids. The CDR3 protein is CASSLLSGGGQLEAFF. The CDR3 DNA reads TGTGCCAGCAGCTTACTTTCTGGGGGGGGGCAACTTGAAGCTTTCTTT.

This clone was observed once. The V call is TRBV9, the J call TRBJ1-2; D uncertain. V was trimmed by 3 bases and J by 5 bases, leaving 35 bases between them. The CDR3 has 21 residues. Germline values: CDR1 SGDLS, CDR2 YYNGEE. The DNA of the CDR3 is TGTGCCAGCAGCGGACCAAGGGAGCCGCCCGACACATCGGTCGACATTTATGGCTACACCTTC. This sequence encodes CASSGPREPPDTSVDIYGYTF.

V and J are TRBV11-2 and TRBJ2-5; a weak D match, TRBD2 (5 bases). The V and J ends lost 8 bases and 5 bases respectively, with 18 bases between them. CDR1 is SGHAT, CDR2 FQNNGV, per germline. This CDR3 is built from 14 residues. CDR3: CASQNWTDRETQYF. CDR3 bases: TGTGCCAGCCAAAATTGGACTGACCGGGAGACCCAGTACTTC.

In nucleotides, the CDR3 is TGCGCCAGCAGCTTGAGGGACAGGGGGCCGTATGAAAAACTGTTTTTT. This gives the protein CASSLRDRGPYEKLFF. The chain joins TRBV5-1 to TRBJ1-4; 12 bases line up with TRBD1. Germline V gene sequence: CDR1 SGHRS, CDR2 YFSETQ. The CDR3 extends over 16 amino acids. Trimming took 1 base from V and 6 from J; bases not matched to a gene: 4.

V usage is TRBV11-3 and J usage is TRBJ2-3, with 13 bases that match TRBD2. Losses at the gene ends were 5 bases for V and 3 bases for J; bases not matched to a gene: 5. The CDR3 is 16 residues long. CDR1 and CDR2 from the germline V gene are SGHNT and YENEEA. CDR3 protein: CASSPGLAGFTDTQYF. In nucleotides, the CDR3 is TGTGCCAGCAGCCCGGGACTAGCGGGGTTTACAGATACGCAGTATTTT.

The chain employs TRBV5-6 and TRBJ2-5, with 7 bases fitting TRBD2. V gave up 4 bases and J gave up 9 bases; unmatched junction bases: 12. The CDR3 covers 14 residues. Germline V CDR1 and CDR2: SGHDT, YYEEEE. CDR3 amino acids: CASSPAGEGRAQYF. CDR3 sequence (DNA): TGTGCCAGCAGCCCCGCGGGGGAAGGGAGGGCCCAGTACTTC.

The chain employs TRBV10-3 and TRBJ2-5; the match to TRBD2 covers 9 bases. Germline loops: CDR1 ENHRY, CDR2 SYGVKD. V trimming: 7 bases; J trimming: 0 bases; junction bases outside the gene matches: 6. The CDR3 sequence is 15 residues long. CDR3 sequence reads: CAIMASGGYQETQYF. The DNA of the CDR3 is TGTGCCATCATGGCGAGCGGGGGGTACCAAGAGACCCAGTACTTC.

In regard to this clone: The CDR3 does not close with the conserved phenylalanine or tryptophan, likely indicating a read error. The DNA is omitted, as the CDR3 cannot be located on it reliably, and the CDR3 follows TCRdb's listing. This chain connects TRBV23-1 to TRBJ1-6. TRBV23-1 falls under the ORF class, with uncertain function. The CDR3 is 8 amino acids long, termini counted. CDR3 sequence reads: CASSQSSG.

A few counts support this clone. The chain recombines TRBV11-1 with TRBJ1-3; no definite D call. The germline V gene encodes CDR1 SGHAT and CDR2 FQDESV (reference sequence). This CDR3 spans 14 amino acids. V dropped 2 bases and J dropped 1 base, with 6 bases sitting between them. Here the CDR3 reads CASSLSGSGNTIYF. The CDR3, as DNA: TGTGCCAGCAGCTTATCGGGTTCTGGAAACACCATATATTTT.

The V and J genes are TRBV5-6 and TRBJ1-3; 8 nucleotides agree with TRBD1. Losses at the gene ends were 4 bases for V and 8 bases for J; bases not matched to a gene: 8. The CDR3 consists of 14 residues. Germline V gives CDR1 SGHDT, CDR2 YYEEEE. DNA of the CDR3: TGTGCCAGCAGCGACCGGGACAGGCGGTACACCATATATTTT. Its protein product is CASSDRDRRYTIYF. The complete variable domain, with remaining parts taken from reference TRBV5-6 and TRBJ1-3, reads DAGVTQSPTHLIKTRGQQVTLRCSPKSGHDTVSWYQQALGQGPQFIFQYYEEEERQRGNFPDRFSGHQFPNYSSELNVNALLLGDSALYLCASSDRDRRYTIYFGEGSWLTVV.

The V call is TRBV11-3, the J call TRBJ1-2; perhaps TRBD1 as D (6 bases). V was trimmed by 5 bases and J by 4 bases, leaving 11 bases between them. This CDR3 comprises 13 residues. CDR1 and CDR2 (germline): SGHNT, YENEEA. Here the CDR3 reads CASSARGSYGYTF. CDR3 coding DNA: TGTGCCAGCAGCGCCAGGGGCTCCTATGGCTACACCTTC.

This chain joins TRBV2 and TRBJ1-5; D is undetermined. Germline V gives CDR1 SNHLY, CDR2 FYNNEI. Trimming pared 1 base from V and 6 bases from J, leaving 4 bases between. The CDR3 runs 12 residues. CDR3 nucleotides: TGTGCCAGCAGTGAAGATATTCAGCCCCAGCATTTT. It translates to CASSEDIQPQHF.

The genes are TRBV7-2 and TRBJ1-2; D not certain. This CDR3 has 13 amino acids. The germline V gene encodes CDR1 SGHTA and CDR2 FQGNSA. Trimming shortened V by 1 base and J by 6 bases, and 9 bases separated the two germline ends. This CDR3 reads CASSLDSMNGYTF. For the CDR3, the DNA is TGTGCCAGCAGCTTAGACAGTATGAATGGCTACACCTTC.

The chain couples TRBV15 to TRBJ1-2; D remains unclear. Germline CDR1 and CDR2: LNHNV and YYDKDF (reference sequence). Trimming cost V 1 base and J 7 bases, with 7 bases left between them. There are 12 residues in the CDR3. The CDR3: CATSRAGGGYTF. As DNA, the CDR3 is TGTGCCACCAGCAGAGCTGGAGGTGGCTACACCTTC.

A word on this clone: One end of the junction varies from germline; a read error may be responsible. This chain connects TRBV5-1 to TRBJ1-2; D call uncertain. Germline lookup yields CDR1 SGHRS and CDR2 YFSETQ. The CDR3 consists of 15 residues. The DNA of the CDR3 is TGCGCCAGCAGTTTGGTCCCAGAGGAAGGTCGCGGCTACACCTTC. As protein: CASSLVPEEGRGYTF.

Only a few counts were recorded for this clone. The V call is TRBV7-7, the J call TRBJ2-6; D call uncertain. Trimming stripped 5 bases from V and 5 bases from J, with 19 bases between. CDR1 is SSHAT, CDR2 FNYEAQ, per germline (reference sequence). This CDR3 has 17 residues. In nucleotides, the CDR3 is TGTGCCAGCAGCGAGGATGCGCCACAAAGTCGGGCCAACGTCCTGACTTTC. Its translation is CASSEDAPQSRANVLTF.

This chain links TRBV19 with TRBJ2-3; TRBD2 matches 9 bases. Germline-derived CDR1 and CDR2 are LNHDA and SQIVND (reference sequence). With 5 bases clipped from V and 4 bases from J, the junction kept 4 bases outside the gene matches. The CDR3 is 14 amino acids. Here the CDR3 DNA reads TGTGCCAGTAGTCCAGCGGGGGGCCCAGATACGCAGTATTTT. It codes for CASSPAGGPDTQYF.

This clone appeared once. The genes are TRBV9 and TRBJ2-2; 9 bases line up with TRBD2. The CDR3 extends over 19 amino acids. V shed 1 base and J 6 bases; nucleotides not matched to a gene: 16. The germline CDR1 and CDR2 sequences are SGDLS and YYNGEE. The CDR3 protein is CASSVYAGRRGGRSGELFF. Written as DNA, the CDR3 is TGTGCCAGCAGCGTATATGCGGGACGGCGGGGGGGCCGGTCCGGGGAGCTGTTTTTT.

The CDR3 protein is CASSHTSGGEGEQFF. CDR3 bases: TGTGCCAGCAGCCACACTAGCGGGGGGGAGGGTGAGCAGTTCTTC. This rearrangement joins TRBV11-2 to TRBJ2-1; 13 nucleotides match TRBD2. From germline, CDR1 is SGHAT and CDR2 FQNNGV. CDR3 size: 15 residues. Trimming removed 5 bases from V and 9 bases from J; junction bases left unmatched: 7.

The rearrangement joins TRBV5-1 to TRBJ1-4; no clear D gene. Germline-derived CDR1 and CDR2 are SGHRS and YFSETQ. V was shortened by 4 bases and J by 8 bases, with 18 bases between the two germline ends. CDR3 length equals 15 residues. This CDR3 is CASSPWSPAVEKLFF. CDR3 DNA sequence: TGCGCCAGCAGCCCGTGGAGCCCCGCAGTCGAAAAACTGTTTTTT. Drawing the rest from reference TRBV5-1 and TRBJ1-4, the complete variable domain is KAGVTQTPRYLIKTRGQQVTLSCSPISGHRSVSWYQQTPGQGLQFLFEYFSETQRNKGNFPGRFSGRQFSNSRSEMNVSTLELGDSALYLCASSPWSPAVEKLFFGSGTQLSVL.

The CDR3 DNA reads as TGTGCCATCAGTGAGGCCCGGGGGGCGAACACCGGGGAGCTGTTTTTT. This codes for CAISEARGANTGELFF. This chain joins TRBV10-3 and TRBJ2-2; TRBD2 matches at 7 bases. The junction had 3 bases not matched to a gene; V was cut back by 2 bases and J by 0 bases. This CDR3 contains 16 residues. Germline V gene data show CDR1 as ENHRY and CDR2 as SYGVKD.